The 28 T cell receptor beta chains below were found in one sample sequenced in a study of beta chain features in type 1 diabetes. Findings and limits, study-wide: For Type 1 diabetes patients, all four CD4+ subsets carried TCRB CDR3s that were moderately but significantly shorter.

Their antigen targets remain unknown. Of the isolated RNA, all was reverse transcribed, and so the sequenced material was expressed TCRB transcripts. Libraries were prepared by immunoSEQ multiplex PCR; TCRdb keeps only in-frame clonotypes and omits some of them. The sample consists of about 240,000 clones, roughly 14% of them appearing once. Sequencing was done on a sample of naive CD4+ T cells from blood. The receptors here all came from a man younger than 40 with type 1 diabetes.

This clone has just a few counts. The chain uses TRBV29-1 and TRBJ2-5; 7 positions match TRBD2. Trimming cost V 7 bases and J 3 bases; bases outside gene matches: 5. The CDR3 totals 12 residues. Germline loops: CDR1 SQVTM, CDR2 ANQGSEA. This chain's CDR3 is CSAGRGEETQYF. CDR3 DNA sequence: TGCAGCGCCGGCCGGGGGGAAGAGACCCAGTACTTC.

The V gene is TRBV4-1, the J gene TRBJ1-2; tentatively, D is TRBD1 (6 bases). Germline loops: CDR1 MGHRA, CDR2 YSYEKL. Trimming cost V 1 base and J 3 bases, with 12 bases left between them. This CDR3 comprises 15 residues. The CDR3 region is CASSQASGADYGYTF. The CDR3 DNA sequence: TGCGCCAGCAGCCAAGCCTCAGGGGCCGACTATGGCTACACCTTC.

The chain couples TRBV7-2 to TRBJ2-7, with 8 bases fitting TRBD1. The V segment lost 5 bases and the J segment 3 bases; nucleotides outside the gene matches: 12. Per the germline V gene, CDR1 is SGHTA and CDR2 is FQGNSA. CDR3 length equals 16 residues. CDR3 nucleotide sequence: TGTGCCAGCAGCCCAACCCGAGGGGACAGGCTCTACGAGCAGTACTTC. Translated, it gives CASSPTRGDRLYEQYF. Drawing the rest from reference TRBV7-2 and TRBJ2-7, the complete variable domain is GAGVSQSPSNKVTEKGKDVELRCDPISGHTALYWYRQSLGQGLEFLIYFQGNSAPDKSGLPSDRFSAERTGGSVSTLTIQRTQQEDSAVYLCASSPTRGDRLYEQYFGPGTRLTVT.

This clone has just a few counts. The chain links TRBV7-9 to TRBJ2-6; 8 nucleotides line up with TRBD1. The CDR3 spans 13 residues. Germline V gives CDR1 SEHNR, CDR2 FQNEAQ (reference sequence). The V segment lost 1 base and the J segment 17 bases; nucleotides outside the gene matches: 7. CDR3 nucleotide sequence: TGTGCCAGCAGCTTAGGGGTGTTGGGACAGGTGACTTTC. Translation gives CASSLGVLGQVTF.

This chain joins TRBV4-1 and TRBJ1-2, with 8 bases identical to TRBD1. Germline V CDR1 and CDR2: MGHRA, YSYEKL. The V gene end was trimmed by 2 bases and the J gene end by 7 bases; junction bases not matched to a gene: 0. This CDR3 is 12 amino acids long. CDR3 coding DNA: TGCGCCAGCAGCCAAACAGGGGGTGGCTACACCTTC. It encodes CASSQTGGGYTF.

The rearrangement uses TRBV11-2 and TRBJ1-1, with 7 bases aligning to TRBD1. The germline gives CDR1 SGHAT, CDR2 FQNNGV. The CDR3 sequence is 14 residues long. V lost 0 bases and J lost 6; bases outside the gene matches: 4. The CDR3 nucleotides read TGTGCCAGCAGCTTAGAAGGACAGGTCCCTGAAGCTTTCTTT. Translating it yields CASSLEGQVPEAFF. Full variable domain (outside the CDR3, taken from reference TRBV11-2 and TRBJ1-1): EAGVAQSPRYKIIEKRQSVAFWCNPISGHATLYWYQQILGQGPKLLIQFQNNGVVDDSQLPKDRFSAERLKGVDSTLKIQPAKLEDSAVYLCASSLEGQVPEAFFGQGTRLTVV.

Only a few counts were recorded for this clone. The V gene is TRBV6-6, the J gene TRBJ2-7; TRBD1 aligns across 8 bases. CDR1 is MNHNY and CDR2 is SVGAGI in the germline V gene (reference sequence). V shed 7 bases and J 4 bases; nucleotides not matched to a gene: 15. The length of the CDR3 is 16 residues. CDR3 bases: TGTGCCAGCAACCCGGGACAGGATTATTCTCGGTACGAGCAGTACTTC. Translating it yields CASNPGQDYSRYEQYF.

The rearrangement uses TRBV6-1 and TRBJ2-3; TRBD2 agrees at 8 bases. Trimming removed 4 bases from V and 1 base from J; junction bases left unmatched: 1. Per the germline V gene, CDR1 is MNHNS and CDR2 is SASEGT. The CDR3 loop spans 14 amino acids. CDR3 nucleotides: TGTGCCAGCAGTGCCGGGGGGGGCACAGATACGCAGTATTTT. It yields the protein CASSAGGGTDTQYF.

The rearrangement links TRBV7-9 to TRBJ1-1; D call uncertain. V was pared by 3 bases and J by 0 bases, with 11 bases between. The CDR3 loop spans 15 amino acids. The germline CDR1 and CDR2 sequences are SEHNR and FQNEAQ (reference sequence). The DNA of the CDR3 is TGTGCCAGCAGCTTCCGGAGGGATCTGAACACTGAAGCTTTCTTT. It specifies CASSFRRDLNTEAFF.

The sample holds a few counts of this clone. This chain links TRBV7-2 with TRBJ2-7; D is uncertain. This CDR3 spans 13 amino acids. Germline V gives CDR1 SGHTA, CDR2 FQGNSA. With 5 bases removed from V and 3 bases from J, the gap between germline ends came to 11 bases. The CDR3 sequence is CASSGQVGYEQYF. CDR3 coding DNA: TGTGCCAGCAGCGGGCAGGTCGGCTACGAGCAGTACTTC.

The chain has TRBV9 and TRBJ2-3; D not certain. The length of the CDR3 is 13 residues. V lost 3 bases, J lost 2 bases, and 7 bases lay in between. CDR1 and CDR2 from the germline V gene are SGDLS and YYNGEE. This CDR3 is CASSAVNTDTQYF. The CDR3 DNA sequence: TGTGCCAGCAGCGCGGTGAACACAGATACGCAGTATTTT.

Worth noting for this clone: The sample holds other DNA sequences that translate to the same CDR3. CDR3 in amino acids: CASSPQETQYF. In DNA form, the CDR3 reads TGTGCCAGCAGTCCTCAAGAGACCCAGTACTTC. V and J are TRBV2 and TRBJ2-5; D unclear. Germline assignment: CDR1 SNHLY and CDR2 FYNNEI. V lost 5 bases and J 2 bases, leaving 3 bases between the germline ends. CDR3 length: 11 amino acids.

This clone has only a few counts. This sequence joins TRBV5-8 and TRBJ2-7, with D possibly matching TRBD1 (5 bases). Germline V gene sequence: CDR1 SGHTS, CDR2 YDEGEE. CDR3 length equals 13 residues. V lost 2 bases and J 5 bases, leaving 11 bases between the germline ends. CDR3 in amino acids: CASSLGEGDEQYF. CDR3 DNA sequence: TGTGCCAGCAGCTTAGGGGAAGGGGACGAGCAGTACTTC.

This clone has just a few counts. Within the sample, other DNA sequences also encode this same CDR3. The V and J genes are TRBV11-2 and TRBJ1-5, with 8 bases matching TRBD1. Germline-derived CDR1 and CDR2 are SGHAT and FQNNGV. The CDR3 covers 14 residues. Trimming cost V 3 bases and J 3 bases; bases outside gene matches: 1. CDR3 loop: CASSLDRVNQPQHF. The CDR3, as DNA: TGTGCCAGCAGCTTGGACAGGGTCAATCAGCCCCAGCATTTT.

This clone came up a few times. The V call is TRBV30, the J call TRBJ2-5; TRBD1 matches 7 bases. V lost 8 bases to trimming and J lost 13 bases; unmatched junction nucleotides: 13. The CDR3 sequence is 11 residues long. Per germline, CDR1 GTSNPN and CDR2 SVGIG (reference sequence). CDR3: CATGTDSGGYF. The CDR3 DNA sequence: TGTGCCACTGGGACGGATTCAGGGGGGTACTTC.

V gene TRBV10-3 combines with J gene TRBJ2-3; 9 bases align to TRBD1. The CDR3 is 15 residues long. The germline gives CDR1 ENHRY, CDR2 SYGVKD. V trimming: 5 bases; J trimming: 4 bases; junction bases outside the gene matches: 7. Written as DNA, the CDR3 is TGTGCCATCAGTCCCGGACAGGGGAGTGCAGATACGCAGTATTTT. Residues: CAISPGQGSADTQYF.

Here the CDR3 reads CASTQDPSGSYEQYF. Written as DNA, the CDR3 is TGTGCCAGCACACAAGATCCTAGCGGTTCCTACGAGCAGTACTTC. The V gene is TRBV7-2, the J gene TRBJ2-7; 7 bases are shared with TRBD2. The germline gives CDR1 SGHTA, CDR2 FQGNSA. With 7 bases clipped from V and 1 base from J, the junction kept 10 bases outside the gene matches. This CDR3 is 15 amino acids long.

V usage is TRBV5-1 and J usage is TRBJ2-3; 8 bases line up with TRBD1. The J segment lost 0 bases and the V segment lost 0 bases, leaving 3 bases of the junction unmatched. CDR3 size: 16 residues. Germline CDR1 and CDR2: SGHRS and YFSETQ. The CDR3 loop reads CASSLGDRGSTDTQYF. The CDR3 DNA reads TGCGCCAGCAGCTTGGGTGACAGGGGTAGCACAGATACGCAGTATTTT. The full variable domain, completed using reference TRBV5-1 and TRBJ2-3, is KAGVTQTPRYLIKTRGQQVTLSCSPISGHRSVSWYQQTPGQGLQFLFEYFSETQRNKGNFPGRFSGRQFSNSRSEMNVSTLELGDSALYLCASSLGDRGSTDTQYFGPGTRLTVL.

A few counts support this clone. The chain links TRBV6-5 to TRBJ2-7; D perhaps matches TRBD2 (5 bases). The CDR3 has 15 residues. CDR1 is MNHEY, CDR2 SVGAGI, per germline. V gave up 6 bases and J gave up 2 bases, with 17 bases separating them. CDR3 nucleotide sequence: TGTGCCAGCAGGCCTCCCGGGATTCTACCCTACGAGCAGTACTTC. It translates to CASRPPGILPYEQYF.

V usage is TRBV4-1 and J usage is TRBJ1-2; a weak D match, TRBD1 (5 bases). V lost 3 bases, J lost 2 bases, and 16 bases lay in between. The CDR3 consists of 16 residues. The germline V gene encodes CDR1 MGHRA and CDR2 YSYEKL. The CDR3 loop reads CASSHPPKGKNYGYTF. CDR3 DNA sequence: TGCGCCAGCAGCCACCCTCCGAAGGGGAAAAACTATGGCTACACCTTC.

In its sample, this clone was seen a few times. This sequence joins TRBV5-1 and TRBJ1-2, with D uncertain. Germline V gene lookup returns CDR1 SGHRS and CDR2 YFSETQ. The V and J ends lost 0 bases and 4 bases respectively, with 7 bases between them. The CDR3 is 13 residues long. CDR3: CASSLVRSYGYTF. CDR3 nucleotide sequence: TGCGCCAGCAGCTTGGTGCGGAGCTATGGCTACACCTTC.

The chain combines TRBV18 with TRBJ2-7; D gene unclear. The CDR3 extends over 13 amino acids. Per germline, CDR1 KGHSH and CDR2 LQKENI. V was pared by 3 bases and J by 3 bases, with 9 bases between. The DNA for the CDR3 is TGTGCCAGCTCACCGTACAGCAACTACGAGCAGTACTTC. It translates to CASSPYSNYEQYF.

This clone showed up just a few times. The chain is built from TRBV10-2 and TRBJ1-6, with D perhaps TRBD1 (5 bases). Trimming stripped 2 bases from V and 7 bases from J, with 9 bases between. CDR1 is WSHSY and CDR2 is SAAADI in the germline V gene. This CDR3 has 14 amino acids. The chain's CDR3 is CASSEGRANSPLHF. DNA for the CDR3: TGCGCCAGCAGTGAGGGCAGGGCGAATTCACCCCTCCACTTT.

The rearrangement joins TRBV2 to TRBJ1-5, with TRBD1 identical over 7 bases. This CDR3 region has 15 residues. Per the germline V gene, CDR1 is SNHLY and CDR2 is FYNNEI. Trimming took 5 bases from V and 4 from J; bases not matched to a gene: 8. DNA of the CDR3: TGTGCCAGCAGTCGACAGGGTCAACTGAATCAGCCCCAGCATTTT. Translated: CASSRQGQLNQPQHF.

This clone was seen a few times. This chain links TRBV12-5 with TRBJ2-5; D might be TRBD2 (6 bases). This CDR3 has 15 residues. Looked up from germline, CDR1 is LGHNT and CDR2 is FRNRAP. Trimming shortened V by 1 base and J by 1 base, and 10 bases separated the two germline ends. CDR3 coding DNA: TGTGCTAGTGGTTTGGGTTCGGGGGTCCAAGAGACCCAGTACTTC. It specifies CASGLGSGVQETQYF.

The chain uses TRBV6-1 and TRBJ2-7; 7 bases map to TRBD1. CDR1 MNHNS and CDR2 SASEGT come from the germline V gene. This CDR3 has 15 residues. V shed 6 bases, J shed 1 base, and the junction held 9 bases outside the gene matches. The CDR3 loop reads CASRVSGTASYEQYF. As DNA, the CDR3 is TGTGCCAGCAGGGTCTCCGGGACAGCTTCCTACGAGCAGTACTTC.

The chain combines TRBV4-2 with TRBJ2-1; possibly TRBD2 for D (6 bases). Trimming removed 0 bases from V and 4 bases from J, with 13 bases in between. The CDR3 consists of 16 residues. The germline V gene has CDR1 LGHNA and CDR2 YNFKEQ. The CDR3 nucleotides are TGTGCCAGCAGCCAAGATCCAACGGGAGCATACAATGAGCAGTTCTTC. This codes for CASSQDPTGAYNEQFF.

A few counts support this clone. The gene calls are TRBV6-1 and TRBJ2-7, with 8 bases matching TRBD1. The germline V gene has CDR1 MNHNS and CDR2 SASEGT. The J segment lost 2 bases and the V segment lost 0 bases, leaving 6 bases of the junction unmatched. This CDR3 is built from 16 residues. CDR3 coding DNA: TGTGCCAGCAGTGAAGCCCCAGGGGGCGCAACCTACGAGCAGTACTTC. Translated, it gives CASSEAPGGATYEQYF.